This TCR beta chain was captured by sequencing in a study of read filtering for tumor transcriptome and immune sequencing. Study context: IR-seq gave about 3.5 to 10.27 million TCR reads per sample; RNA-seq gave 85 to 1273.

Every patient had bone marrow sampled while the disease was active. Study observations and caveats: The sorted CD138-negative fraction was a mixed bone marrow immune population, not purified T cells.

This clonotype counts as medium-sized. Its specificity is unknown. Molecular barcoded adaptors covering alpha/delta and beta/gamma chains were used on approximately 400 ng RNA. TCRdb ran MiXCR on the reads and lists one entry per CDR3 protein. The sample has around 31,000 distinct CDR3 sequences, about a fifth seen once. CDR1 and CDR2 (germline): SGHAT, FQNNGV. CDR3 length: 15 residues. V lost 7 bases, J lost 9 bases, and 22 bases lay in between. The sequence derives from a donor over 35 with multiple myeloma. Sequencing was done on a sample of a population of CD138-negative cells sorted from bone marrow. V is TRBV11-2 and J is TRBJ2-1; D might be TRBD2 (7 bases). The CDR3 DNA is TGTGCCAGCAATCTAGGGGGTTTAAGGGAGGGTGAGCAGTTCTTC. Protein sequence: CASNLGGLREGEQFF.